These T cell receptor beta chains were read from a single sample in a study of T-cell memory formation after mild COVID-19. Via MiXCR, TCRdb re-called the 5' RACE reads, giving one row per CDR3 protein. The sample shows about 350,000 distinct CDR3 sequences, 28% of them seen only once. Sequencing used PBMCs or a T cell subset sorted from them (not recorded which). Receptors originate from an adult woman who had mild COVID-19 (a few samples of this study predate the infection). Cell type and time point are not known. Each CDR3 is given with its conserved first and last residue. Each record gives: J gene, V gene, clone size, CDR3 protein. Clone size is shown for a subset of rows, as once, few, many or a class of expanded clone.

>TRBJ2-1|TRBV27|once
CASSTSITGQAYNEQFF
>TRBJ2-7|TRBV7-6|.
CASSLMGLSTYEQYF
>TRBJ2-3|TRBV6-5|.
CASSYGRGAGLTDTQYF
>TRBJ2-1|TRBV20-1|few
CSVPQLASSYNEQFF
>TRBJ1-6|TRBV20-1|.
CSASLPGYYNSPLHF
>TRBJ1-1|TRBV6-5|few
CASSYSRAGNTEAFF
>TRBJ2-1|TRBV27|once
CASSSSVAANNEQFF
>TRBJ1-1|TRBV6-6|few
CASSYAGYTEAFF
>TRBJ2-3|TRBV9|few
CASSVAASSTDTQYF
>TRBJ2-4|TRBV5-6|.
CASSLGAWTSGSRANIQYF
>TRBJ2-1|TRBV21-1|.
CASSSGSDYNEQFF
>TRBJ1-1|TRBV20-1|.
CSAPREDDTEAFF
>TRBJ2-7|TRBV7-9|.
CASSPQGGRVYEQYF
>TRBJ1-2|TRBV7-9|.
CASSFPLGANYGYTF
>TRBJ2-6|TRBV29-1|.
CSVETSRPEVSGANVLTF
>TRBJ1-6|TRBV6-5|few
CASSYADRGSPLHF
>TRBJ1-1|TRBV25-1|.
CASSDYLGGDTEAFF
>TRBJ2-7|TRBV12-3/TRBV12-4|.
CASSRLYEQYF
>TRBJ2-7|TRBV11-2|few
CASSLSDGTYEQYF
>TRBJ2-5|TRBV10-2|.
CASRGKETQYF
>TRBJ2-1|TRBV20-1|few
CSASGPGTSGYNEQFF
>TRBJ2-1|TRBV24-1|.
CATSDFGGTSNEQFF
>TRBJ2-5|TRBV5-1|.
CASSSGHLPGETQYF
>TRBJ2-1|TRBV11-2|.
CASSPRYSGIQYNEQFF
>TRBJ2-7|TRBV10-3|few
CAISGTSGTSYEQYF
>TRBJ2-7|TRBV6-5|few
CASSFITWGGAYEQYF
>TRBJ2-7|TRBV9|.
CASNSGSRAYEQYF
>TRBJ1-2|TRBV29-1|.
CSVVDRGHLGYTF
>TRBJ2-4|TRBV19|.
CASLGWGVANIQYF
>TRBJ1-2|TRBV29-1|few
CSVPEALPGYTF
>TRBJ1-6|TRBV7-3|.
CASSLDTNSPLHF
>TRBJ2-7|TRBV5-1|few
CASSLAGEDYEQYF
>TRBJ2-1|TRBV7-2|.
CASSLTGARYNEQFF
>TRBJ2-7|TRBV30|.
CAWSVAGRGEQYF
>TRBJ2-3|TRBV7-3|.
CASSLSGRGLDTQYF
>TRBJ1-1|TRBV20-1|few
CSAPGELNTEAFF
>TRBJ2-3|TRBV4-2|.
CASGRSVGSTDTQYF
>TRBJ1-2|TRBV7-8|few
CASSLNRVGRAAGGGYTF
>TRBJ2-1|TRBV6-4|.
CASSDGRGSHEQFF
>TRBJ2-1|TRBV19|.
CASSIAGGEQFF
>TRBJ1-4|TRBV6-5|.
CASRSRRGAEYEKLFF
>TRBJ2-7|TRBV6-2/TRBV6-3|.
CASGPLVYEQYF
>TRBJ2-2|TRBV5-5|many
CASSRDGTLSGELFF